This is a list of T cell receptor beta chains from one sample in a study of cytomegalovirus exposure and HLA in healthy donors. Method: immunoSEQ multiplex PCR; TCRdb's copy keeps in-frame clones and lacks some. There are 100,000 to 150,000 clones in the sample; around 77% occur only once, and around 2% lies in the top ten. The sequencing sample was made of PBMCs. Every receptor here comes from a woman between 50 and 59 years old in good health and CMV-seronegative. Both conserved end residues are part of each CDR3. The D gene is left open where the match is weak. Size tells how often a clone was seen (once, few, many) or the class of an expanded clone, and some rows leave it out.

v_call	clone_size	j_call	d_call	cdr3_aa	cdr3_nt
TRBV4-1	.	TRBJ2-1	TRBD2	CASSQRLAGATNEQFF	TGCGCCAGCAGCCAGAGACTAGCGGGAGCGACGAATGAGCAGTTCTTC
TRBV18	.	TRBJ1-5	TRBD1	CASSPPGGQGGGQPQHF	TGTGCCAGCTCACCACCGGGAGGACAGGGGGGAGGTCAGCCCCAGCATTTT
TRBV27	.	TRBJ1-6	.	CASSLRQIYNSPLHF	TGTGCCAGCAGTTTACGACAGATCTATAATTCACCCCTCCACTTT
TRBV28	.	TRBJ1-5	.	CASSFVGDNQPQHF	TGTGCCAGCAGTTTCGTAGGGGACAATCAGCCCCAGCATTTT
TRBV29-1	.	TRBJ2-2	.	CSVGQLTNTGELFF	TGCAGCGTTGGACAGCTAACGAACACCGGGGAGCTGTTTTTT
TRBV19	.	TRBJ2-1	.	CASNDRLRNNEQFF	TGTGCCAGTAACGACAGGCTAAGGAACAATGAGCAGTTCTTC
TRBV2	few	TRBJ2-7	TRBD2	CASIPGGGEQYF	TGTGCCAGCATCCCGGGAGGGGGCGAGCAGTACTTC
TRBV7-9	.	TRBJ2-2	TRBD2	CASSILAGGGTGELFF	TGTGCCAGCAGCATTCTAGCGGGCGGTGGGACCGGGGAGCTGTTTTTT
TRBV29-1	.	TRBJ1-1	TRBD1	CSVDSPGGMNTEAFF	TGCAGCGTTGATAGCCCAGGGGGAATGAACACTGAAGCTTTCTTT
TRBV5-1	.	TRBJ2-2	TRBD1	CASSYRDSNLGELFF	TGCGCCAGCAGCTACCGGGACAGCAACCTCGGGGAGCTGTTTTTT
TRBV28	once	TRBJ2-2	.	CASSTNTGELFF	TGTGCCAGTTCTACGAACACCGGGGAGCTGTTTTTT
TRBV5-4	.	TRBJ1-1	TRBD1	CASSLVTDRGTEAFF	TGTGCCAGCAGCTTGGTAACCGACAGGGGCACTGAAGCTTTCTTT
TRBV6-5	.	TRBJ1-2	TRBD1	CASSSDRGHSYTF	TGTGCCAGCAGTTCGGACAGGGGGCATAGCTACACCTTC
TRBV7-6	few	TRBJ2-3	TRBD1	CASSLGAGGADTQYF	TGTGCCAGCAGCTTGGGGGCAGGGGGCGCAGATACGCAGTATTTT
TRBV6-1	.	TRBJ2-3	.	CASTERGTRNADTQYF	TGTGCCAGCACTGAAAGGGGAACGAGAAACGCAGATACGCAGTATTTT
TRBV7-2	.	TRBJ2-1	TRBD2	CASTLPGRGAIKQFF	TGTGCCAGCACCCTCCCGGGGAGGGGAGCAATAAAGCAGTTCTTC
TRBV6-5	.	TRBJ1-5	TRBD1	CASSYSPDRSQPQHF	TGTGCCAGCAGTTACTCGCCGGACAGGTCCCAGCCCCAGCATTTT
TRBV7-9	.	TRBJ1-2	.	CASSLDLSTTNYGYTF	TGTGCCAGCAGCTTAGACCTGTCGACAACTAACTATGGCTACACCTTC
TRBV6-4	.	TRBJ2-2	.	CASSDRGSQTGELFF	TGTGCCAGCAGTGACAGGGGCAGTCAAACCGGGGAGCTGTTTTTT
TRBV4-2	.	TRBJ2-5	.	CASSQAETQYF	TGTGCCAGCAGCCAAGCGGAGACCCAGTACTTC
TRBV28	.	TRBJ1-5	.	CASGPLRSPQHF	TGTGCCAGCGGCCCCCTTCGTTCGCCCCAGCATTTT
TRBV6-5	few	TRBJ1-2	.	CASSRGGSNYGYTF	TGTGCCAGCAGTCGTGGGGGGTCTAACTATGGCTACACCTTC
TRBV30	.	TRBJ2-1	TRBD2	CAWSATSGRAPYNEQFF	TGTGCCTGGAGTGCAACTAGCGGGAGGGCCCCCTACAATGAGCAGTTCTTC
TRBV28	.	TRBJ1-5	TRBD1	CASSYTGGGNNQPQNF	TGTGCCAGCAGTTACACAGGGGGGGGGAATAACCAGCCCCAGAATTTT
TRBV25-1	.	TRBJ1-1	TRBD1	CASSESLGTGTEAFF	TGTGCCAGCAGTGAATCCCTAGGGACAGGGACTGAAGCTTTCTTT
TRBV15	.	TRBJ1-1	.	CATSRDPTVNTEAFF	TGTGCCACCAGCAGAGATCCCACAGTGAACACTGAAGCTTTCTTT
TRBV5-1	.	TRBJ2-7	TRBD1	CASSSAGQGNFRYEQYF	TGCGCCAGCAGCTCCGCGGGACAGGGAAATTTTCGCTACGAGCAGTACTTC
TRBV2	.	TRBJ1-2	.	CARPDYPLYGYTF	TGTGCCAGACCGGACTATCCTCTATATGGCTACACCTTC
TRBV4-3	.	TRBJ2-3	.	CASSPGFRREADTQYF	TGCGCCAGCAGCCCAGGGTTTAGGAGAGAAGCAGATACGCAGTATTTT
TRBV7-9	few	TRBJ1-1	.	CASSLEIGSTEAFF	TGTGCCAGCAGCCTGGAGATAGGGAGCACTGAAGCTTTCTTT
TRBV2	once	TRBJ2-1	TRBD2	CASRAGLAVSYNEQFF	TGTGCCAGCAGAGCGGGACTAGCGGTCTCCTACAATGAGCAGTTCTTC
TRBV28	.	TRBJ1-2	TRBD1	CASSNQARTGAHYGYTF	TGTGCCAGCAGTAACCAAGCCCGGACAGGGGCCCACTATGGCTACACCTTC
TRBV5-1	.	TRBJ2-1	.	CASSSPGYNEQFF	TGCGCCAGCAGTTCCCCCGGCTACAATGAGCAGTTCTTC
TRBV6-5	.	TRBJ2-5	.	CASSYSQGWGETQYF	TGTGCCAGCAGTTACTCTCAGGGGTGGGGAGAGACCCAGTACTTC
TRBV4-3	.	TRBJ2-5	.	CASSQVSAGGETQYF	TGCGCCAGCAGCCAAGTCTCTGCGGGCGGGGAGACCCAGTACTTC
TRBV19	.	TRBJ2-2	TRBD1	CASSLPGQGITGELFF	TGTGCCAGTAGTCTACCGGGACAGGGAATCACCGGGGAGCTGTTTTTT
TRBV7-2	once	TRBJ2-3	.	CASSPYTDTQYF	TGTGCCAGCAGTCCCTACACAGATACGCAGTATTTT
TRBV5-1	.	TRBJ1-2	.	CASSLVSNYGYTF	TGCGCCAGCAGCTTGGTCAGTAACTATGGCTACACCTTC
TRBV10-3	.	TRBJ1-4	.	CAISQGIANEKLFF	TGTGCCATCAGCCAGGGGATAGCTAATGAAAAACTGTTTTTT
TRBV9	.	TRBJ1-2	.	CASSVSGSPPIYGYTF	TGTGCCAGCAGCGTAAGCGGCAGCCCGCCGATTTATGGCTACACCTTC
TRBV28	.	TRBJ2-4	.	CASSLARSKNIQYF	TGTGCCAGCAGCCTAGCCCGTTCCAAAAACATTCAGTACTTC
TRBV15	.	TRBJ1-1	.	CATSTGHENTEAFF	TGTGCCACCAGCACTGGACACGAGAACACTGAAGCTTTCTTT
TRBV19	.	TRBJ2-7	.	CASSSNRGASEQYF	TGTGCCAGTAGTAGTAATCGGGGGGCGAGCGAGCAGTACTTC
TRBV6-4	.	TRBJ2-7	.	CASTGWGHEQYF	TGTGCCAGCACCGGGTGGGGCCACGAGCAGTACTTC
TRBV18	.	TRBJ1-1	.	CASSPRGEAFF	TGTGCCAGCTCACCACGCGGTGAAGCTTTCTTT
TRBV19	.	TRBJ1-5	TRBD1	CASNRGLQPQHF	TGTGCCAGTAACAGGGGTCTTCAGCCCCAGCATTTT
TRBV6-5	.	TRBJ1-1	.	CASKTSGTEAFF	TGTGCCAGCAAGACATCGGGGACTGAAGCTTTCTTT
TRBV5-6	.	TRBJ2-7	.	CASSLAGAEGRYEQYF	TGTGCCAGCAGCTTGGCCGGGGCGGAGGGCAGGTACGAGCAGTACTTC
TRBV7-2	.	TRBJ2-5	.	CASSLALQTQYF	TGTGCCAGCAGCTTAGCGCTACAGACCCAGTACTTC